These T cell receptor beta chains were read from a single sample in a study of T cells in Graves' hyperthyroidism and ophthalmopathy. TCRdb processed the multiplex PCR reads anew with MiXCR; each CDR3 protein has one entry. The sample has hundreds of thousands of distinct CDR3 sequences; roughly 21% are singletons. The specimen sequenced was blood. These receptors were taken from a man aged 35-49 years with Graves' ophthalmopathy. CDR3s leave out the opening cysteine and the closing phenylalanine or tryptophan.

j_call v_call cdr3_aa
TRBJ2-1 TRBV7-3 ASSPGGLAGNNEQF
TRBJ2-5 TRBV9 ASNFRDRGQKTQY
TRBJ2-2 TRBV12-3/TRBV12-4 ASSLAGGGSGELF
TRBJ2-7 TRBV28 ASSTTVYEQY
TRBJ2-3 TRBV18 ASSPPERDTQY
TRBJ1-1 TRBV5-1 ASRGNGAEAF
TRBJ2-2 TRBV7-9 ASSFARPGELF
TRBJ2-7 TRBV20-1 SAREGGGSYEQY
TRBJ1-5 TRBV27 ASSPGPSYQPQH
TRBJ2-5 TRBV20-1 SGVEQGETQY
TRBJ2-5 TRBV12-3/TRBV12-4 ASSSLLHMGGVETQY
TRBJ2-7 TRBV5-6 ASSPGGGGTYEQY
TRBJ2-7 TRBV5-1 ASSLGGPYEQY
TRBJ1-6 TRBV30 AWRAGGFSPLH
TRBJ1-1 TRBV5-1 ASSLGNGGLTEAF
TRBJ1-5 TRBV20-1 SARHGTDSNQPQH
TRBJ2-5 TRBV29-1 SVERGQETQY
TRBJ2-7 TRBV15 ATSTAGQGENEQY
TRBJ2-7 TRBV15 ATSRDRRGYEQY
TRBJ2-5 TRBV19 ASSKTSGRWETQY